A selection of T cell receptor beta chains follows, all from one sample in a study of blood T cell repertoires in COVID-19. The repertoire was sequenced with immunoSEQ multiplex PCR; TCRdb's copy has only in-frame clones and lacks some. Among 100,000 to 150,000 clones listed, over 75% were seen once. Material for sequencing was peripheral blood. All receptors come from a woman of 80 years or more with acute or convalescent COVID-19. The CDR3 runs from the conserved cysteine through the conserved F or W. A D gene is named only where the DNA matches it firmly. Expanded clones are given a class, and other clones once, few, many or no size at all.

size	J	V	D	DNA	CDR3
NA	TRBJ1-2	TRBV25-1	TRBD1	TGTGCCAGCAGTCGCACAGGGGCCTATGGCTACACCTTC	CASSRTGAYGYTF
NA	TRBJ2-3	TRBV24-1	NA	TGTGCCACCAGTGATGGTCACTATGTGTCGAAGGTAAAAGAAAGGGGTACGCAGTATTTT	CATSDGHYVSKVKERGTQYF
NA	TRBJ1-1	TRBV7-9	NA	TGTGCCAGCAGCTTAATACAGGCCGGGGGCACTGAAGCTTTCTTT	CASSLIQAGGTEAFF
NA	TRBJ1-2	TRBV7-6	NA	TGTGCCATTCAAGGGGTTTATGGCTACACCTTC	CAIQGVYGYTF
NA	TRBJ1-1	TRBV7-9	NA	TGTGCCAGCAGCTTAGACGGGGGGATTGGGACTGAAGCTTTCTTT	CASSLDGGIGTEAFF
few	TRBJ1-5	TRBV19	NA	TGTGCCAGTAGTAGCCAGGCCCCGAGGCCCCAGCATTTT	CASSSQAPRPQHF
few	TRBJ2-2	TRBV20-1	TRBD2	TGCAGTGCTAGTCGTAGCGGGGGGGCTACCGGGGAGCTGTTTTTT	CSASRSGGATGELFF
NA	TRBJ2-3	TRBV5-1	TRBD2	TGCGCCACTACGCCGGGACTAGCGGGGGGACTGGATACGCAGTATTTT	CATTPGLAGGLDTQYF
once	TRBJ1-6	TRBV21-1	NA	TGTGCCAGCAAAATTCGAGAAGCCTCCTATAATTCACCCCTCCACTTT	CASKIREASYNSPLHF
NA	TRBJ1-4	TRBV7-2	NA	TGTGCCAGCAGCTCGACAGGCTCAACTAATGAAAAACTGTTTTTT	CASSSTGSTNEKLFF